Each of the 2 T cell receptor beta chains below was sequenced from the same sample in a study of Graves' ophthalmopathy and Graves' hyperthyroidism. Amplification of TCR beta CDR3 regions used RNA transcripts. First-round RT-PCR employed HTBI primers, with a second-round multiplex PCR after it. Each CDR3 protein is one row after TCRdb ran MiXCR on the multiplex PCR reads. The sample consists of approximately 380,000 distinct CDR3 sequences, around 21% of them appearing once. The specimen sequenced was peripheral blood. These receptors all come from a woman younger than 35 with stable Graves' hyperthyroidism.

This clonotype was seen a few times. The chain is built from TRBV30 and TRBJ2-3, with D uncertain. This CDR3 has 11 amino acids. Germline CDR1 GTSNPN, CDR2 SVGIG (reference sequence). Trimming took 0 bases from V and 8 from J, leaving 6 bases between them. The CDR3 reads CAWSVRSTQYF. DNA of the CDR3: TGTGCCTGGAGTGTTAGGAGTACGCAGTATTTT.

This clonotype has at least ten counts. The genes are TRBV20-1 and TRBJ2-4; D call uncertain. In germline, CDR1 is DFQATT, CDR2 SNEGSKA (reference sequence). The V and J ends lost 0 bases and 0 bases respectively, with 6 bases between them. The CDR3 consists of 14 residues. CDR3 bases: TGCAGTGCTAGAGACAGACTAGCCAAAAACATTCAGTACTTC. Translated, it gives CSARDRLAKNIQYF.